The T cell receptor beta chain under discussion was sequenced for a study of T cell repertoires in cytomegalovirus infection. Comment on this clonotype: Antigen unknown.

Trimming cost V 1 base and J 8 bases, with 13 bases left between them. This CDR3 is 14 amino acids long. The germline V gene has CDR1 MDHEN and CDR2 SYDVKM. MiXCR, run by TCRdb on the reads, gives a single entry per CDR3 protein. This sample carries a few hundred thousand distinct CDR3 sequences, under 45% of them seen once, and the ten largest clones take around 50%. This receptor was obtained from a human donor in good health (CMV status not recorded). Some clones in this sample may be carry-over from other donors' samples. The sequences come from cultured PBMCs, collected from culture after CMV antigen stimulation. V and J are TRBV28 and TRBJ2-3, with D possibly being TRBD2 (6 bases). The CDR3: CASSLSAGSGTQYF. The CDR3 DNA follows: TGTGCCAGCAGTTTATCGGCGGGGTCAGGTACGCAGTATTTT.